Presented here are 5 T cell receptor beta chains from one specimen sequenced in a study of OX40 agonist ivuxolimab in advanced cancers. TCRdb keeps only in-frame clones here, not all; method: immunoSEQ multiplex PCR. The sample consists of about 40,000 clones, 82% of them appearing once. The sequences come from CD4+ or CD8+ T cells sorted from blood, collected in a trial of the OX40 agonist ivuxolimab. Receptors were obtained from an adult with an advanced solid tumor such as melanoma, head and neck, liver or kidney cancer.

The rearrangement links TRBV29-1 to TRBJ1-2; possibly TRBD1 for D (6 bases). There are 14 residues in the CDR3. Trimming shortened V by 4 bases and J by 2 bases, and 14 bases separated the two germline ends. Germline lookup yields CDR1 SQVTM and CDR2 ANQGSEA. The CDR3 region is CSVVVGGGNYGYTF. The CDR3 coding sequence is TGCAGCGTTGTGGTGGGAGGGGGGAACTATGGCTACACCTTC.

This clone was recorded once. CDR3 amino acids: CASSFTGVTYEQYF. Written as DNA, the CDR3 is TGTGCCAGCAGCTTTACAGGGGTTACCTACGAGCAGTACTTC. The chain carries TRBV7-9 and TRBJ2-7; 7 nucleotides align to TRBD1. Germline CDR1 is SEHNR and CDR2 is FQNEAQ (reference sequence). Germline trimming cut 3 bases from V and 2 bases from J; bases unmatched to any gene: 4. This CDR3 has 14 amino acids.

This chain joins TRBV30 and TRBJ1-5; TRBD1 might be the D (6 bases). V gave up 3 bases and J gave up 4 bases, with 19 bases separating them. This CDR3 comprises 16 residues. Looked up from germline, CDR1 is GTSNPN and CDR2 is SVGIG (reference sequence). The CDR3 nucleotides are TGTGCCTGGAGCCAAAACGGGGGGCGATCAAATCAGCCCCAGCATTTT. Translated, it gives CAWSQNGGRSNQPQHF.

The chain is built from TRBV7-7 and TRBJ2-5; D unresolved. The germline V and J ends were trimmed by 4 bases and 5 bases, with 14 bases remaining between them. Germline V lookup: CDR1 SSHAT, CDR2 FNYEAQ (reference sequence). The CDR3 consists of 14 residues. CDR3 in amino acids: CASSSSISTETQYF. CDR3 bases: TGTGCCAGCAGCTCCAGCATCTCGACGGAGACCCAGTACTTC.

This clone was observed a few times. V and J are TRBV2 and TRBJ2-6; TRBD2 might be the D (6 bases). V shed 5 bases and J shed 4 bases, with 12 bases lying between them. CDR1 SNHLY and CDR2 FYNNEI come from the germline V gene. The CDR3 contains 15 residues. CDR3 protein: CASSRELAGANVLTF. CDR3 sequence (DNA): TGTGCCAGCAGTCGGGAGTTGGCGGGGGCCAACGTCCTGACTTTC.